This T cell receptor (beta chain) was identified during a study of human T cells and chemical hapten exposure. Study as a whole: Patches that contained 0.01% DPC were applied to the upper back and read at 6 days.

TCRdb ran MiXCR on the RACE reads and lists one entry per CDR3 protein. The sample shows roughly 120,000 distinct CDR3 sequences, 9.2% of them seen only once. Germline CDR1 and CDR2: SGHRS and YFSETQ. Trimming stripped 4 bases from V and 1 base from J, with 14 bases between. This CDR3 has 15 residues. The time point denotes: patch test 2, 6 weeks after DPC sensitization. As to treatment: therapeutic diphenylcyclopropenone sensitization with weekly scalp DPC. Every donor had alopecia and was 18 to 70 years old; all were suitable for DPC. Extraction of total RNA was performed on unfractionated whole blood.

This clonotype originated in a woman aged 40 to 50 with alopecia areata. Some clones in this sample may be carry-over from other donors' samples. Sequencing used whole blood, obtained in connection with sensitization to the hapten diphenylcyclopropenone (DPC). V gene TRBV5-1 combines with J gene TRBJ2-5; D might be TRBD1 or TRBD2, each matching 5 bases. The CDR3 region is CASSLRGTSQETQYF. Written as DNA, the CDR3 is TGCGCCAGCAGCCTGAGGGGCACCTCCCAAGAGACCCAGTACTTC.